These 28 T cell receptor beta chains share one sample of origin, sequenced in a study of control samples from healthy donors and cancer patients (dated by TCRdb to 2020 to 2022). The method behind the library was the immunoSEQ multiplex PCR assay. This immuneACCESS table, as held by TCRdb, lists in-frame sequences with V and J called but not all clones. Of the missing ones, under half trace to an unresolved V gene in checked studies; the others have no known cause. In all, the sample holds some 120,000 clones, and 85% to 90% of those were seen once. Clones ranked in the top ten supply roughly 2.5% of the sample. Sequenced: blood. These receptors came from a woman aged 70 to 79 in good health.

The chain carries TRBV28 and TRBJ1-5; 8 nucleotides line up with TRBD1. The CDR3 contains 18 residues. V lost 4 bases and J lost 0; bases outside the gene matches: 11. The germline gives CDR1 MDHEN, CDR2 SYDVKM. CDR3 loop: CASSSEQGVSSSNQPQHF. For the CDR3, the DNA is TGTGCCAGCAGTTCAGAACAGGGGGTGAGTTCTAGCAATCAGCCCCAGCATTTT.

The J gene is TRBJ1-2, the V gene TRBV27; D ambiguous. The CDR3 spans 13 residues. Germline V gene lookup returns CDR1 MNHEY and CDR2 SMNVEV (reference sequence). Trimming pared 1 base from V and 4 bases from J, leaving 7 bases between. The CDR3 loop reads CASSLLWGYGYTF. The CDR3 nucleotides are TGTGCCAGCAGTTTATTATGGGGCTATGGCTACACCTTC.

This sequence joins TRBV5-1 and TRBJ1-2, with a weak D call TRBD1 (6 bases). With 5 bases removed from V and 5 bases from J, the gap between germline ends came to 22 bases. This CDR3 has 16 amino acids. Per the germline V gene, CDR1 is SGHRS and CDR2 is YFSETQ. CDR3 loop: CASSFLLGAGYYGYTF. The CDR3 nucleotides read TGCGCCAGCAGTTTTTTACTGGGGGCCGGATATTATGGCTACACCTTC.

The chain recombines TRBV10-3 with TRBJ2-3; 10 bases fit TRBD2. Germline V gene lookup returns CDR1 ENHRY and CDR2 SYGVKD. CDR3 length equals 15 residues. Trimming removed 7 bases from V and 3 bases from J; junction bases left unmatched: 7. CDR3 in DNA: TGTGCCATCATGGTTAGCGGGGGGAGGACAGATACGCAGTATTTT. This sequence encodes CAIMVSGGRTDTQYF.

For the CDR3, the DNA is TGTGCCAGCAGCTTATCACCGGACATCTATGGCTACACCTTC. It is translated as CASSLSPDIYGYTF. This sequence joins TRBV7-2 and TRBJ1-2, with TRBD1 as a possible D gene (5 bases). This CDR3 region has 14 residues. The germline gives CDR1 SGHTA, CDR2 FQGNSA. The V gene lost 2 bases and the J gene lost 4 bases, with 11 bases spanning the gap.

The chain has TRBV5-1 and TRBJ1-4; D gene ambiguous. The CDR3 extends over 13 amino acids. Per the germline V gene, CDR1 is SGHRS and CDR2 is YFSETQ. The ends were cut back, 0 bases at V and 4 bases at J, with 4 bases in the middle. In DNA form, the CDR3 reads TGCGCCAGCAGCTTGGGGCGTAATGAAAAACTGTTTTTT. It translates to CASSLGRNEKLFF.

J is TRBJ2-1 and V is TRBV9; TRBD1 or TRBD2 may be the D gene (6 bases each). Germline CDR1 and CDR2: SGDLS and YYNGEE. V was trimmed by 0 bases and J by 9 bases, leaving 19 bases between them. The CDR3 loop spans 16 amino acids. CDR3: CASSVAGTSRGGEQFF. The CDR3 DNA follows: TGTGCCAGCAGCGTAGCAGGGACTTCCCGAGGGGGTGAGCAGTTCTTC.

The chain couples TRBV3-1 (or the pseudogene TRBV3-2) to TRBJ1-5; D remains ambiguous. Per the germline V gene, CDR1 is LGHDT and CDR2 is YNNKEL (reference sequence). This CDR3 has 13 residues. The V and J ends lost 0 bases and 6 bases respectively, with 6 bases between them. CDR3 nucleotides: TGTGCCAGCAGCCAAGACCTGGGTCAGCCCCAGCATTTT. The encoded protein is CASSQDLGQPQHF.

This chain links TRBV7-8 with TRBJ1-2; possible D gene TRBD1, 5 bases. The CDR3 is 14 residues long. Germline V CDR1 and CDR2: SGHVS, FQNEAQ. Trimming left V 2 bases short and J 4 bases short, with 11 bases between. CDR3 DNA sequence: TGTGCCAGCAGCTTACGAGCTCAGGGCTATGGCTACACCTTC. This translates into CASSLRAQGYGYTF.

This rearrangement joins TRBV2 to TRBJ2-3; 16 nucleotides align to TRBD2. The CDR3 contains 17 residues. CDR1 is SNHLY, CDR2 FYNNEI, per germline. The ends lost 5 bases at V and 7 bases at J; junction bases unmatched: 9. Here the CDR3 reads CASSYGTSGGAVYTQYF. In nucleotides, the CDR3 is TGTGCCAGCAGTTACGGGACTAGCGGGGGGGCCGTATATACGCAGTATTTT.

J is TRBJ1-4 and V is TRBV19; D is unresolved. The CDR3 consists of 13 residues. V lost 5 bases, J lost 0 bases, and 4 bases lay in between. Germline CDR1 reads LNHDA; CDR2 reads SQIVND (reference sequence). The CDR3 nucleotides are TGTGCCAGTAGTGAGTCAACTAATGAAAAACTGTTTTTT. It translates to CASSESTNEKLFF.

The chain joins TRBV14 to TRBJ2-5, with D unclear. V dropped 4 bases and J dropped 2 bases, with 14 bases sitting between them. This CDR3 region has 15 residues. CDR1 and CDR2 from the germline V gene are SGHDN and FVKESK. The CDR3 DNA follows: TGTGCCAGCAGCCGGGTCGGCGGCCCGCAAGAGACCCAGTACTTC. It specifies CASSRVGGPQETQYF.

The rearrangement links TRBV7-2 to TRBJ2-3; D is unresolved. The CDR3 has 12 residues. Germline-derived CDR1 and CDR2 are SGHTA and FQGNSA. Between the trimmed V and J ends, which lost 3 bases and 4 bases, there was a span of 5 bases. The CDR3 DNA is TGTGCCAGCAGCTTTAGTGCAGATACGCAGTATTTT. It is translated as CASSFSADTQYF.

The V call is TRBV6-5, the J call TRBJ1-2, with a possible D match to TRBD1 (5 bases). Trimming cost V 2 bases and J 8 bases, with 9 bases left between them. Germline values: CDR1 MNHEY, CDR2 SVGAGI. The CDR3 is made up of 12 amino acids. DNA of the CDR3: TGTGCCAGCAGTTACGGGGGACGGGGCTACACCTTC. Encoded protein: CASSYGGRGYTF.

The chain couples TRBV7-2 to TRBJ2-1; the D is unclear. Germline CDR1 and CDR2: SGHTA and FQGNSA. This CDR3 has 14 amino acids. V shed 1 base and J shed 10 bases, with 14 bases lying between them. CDR3: CASSLVASSTEQFF. DNA for the CDR3: TGTGCCAGCAGCTTAGTGGCCAGCTCCACGGAGCAGTTCTTC.

This clone was picked up a small number of times. This chain links TRBV7-6 with TRBJ2-3; 11 nucleotides line up with TRBD1. With V trimmed by 2 bases and J by 1 base, 8 bases remained unmatched. The length of the CDR3 is 18 residues. CDR1 and CDR2 (germline): SGHVS, FNYEAQ. DNA for the CDR3: TGTGCCAGCAGCTTATCCACCGGGACAGGGGGGCGCACAGATACGCAGTATTTT. It yields the protein CASSLSTGTGGRTDTQYF.

This chain links TRBV10-3 with TRBJ2-7, with 16 bases lining up with TRBD2. Germline trimming cut 0 bases from V and 4 bases from J; bases unmatched to any gene: 9. The CDR3 sequence is 19 residues long. Germline V gives CDR1 ENHRY, CDR2 SYGVKD. The CDR3 loop reads CAISESSGTSGGAGYEQYF. CDR3 DNA sequence: TGTGCCATCAGTGAGTCGTCCGGGACTAGCGGGGGGGCCGGGTACGAGCAGTACTTC.

There are a few counts of this clone. V gene TRBV2 combines with J gene TRBJ2-5; 7 nucleotides line up with TRBD2. Germline values: CDR1 SNHLY, CDR2 FYNNEI. This CDR3 spans 15 amino acids. With 1 base clipped from V and 5 bases from J, the junction kept 7 bases outside the gene matches. CDR3 in DNA: TGTGCCAGCAGTGAAGTTGCGGGGGTAGCGGAGACCCAGTACTTC. Protein: CASSEVAGVAETQYF.

V is TRBV5-5 and J is TRBJ1-5; D is possibly TRBD1 (6 bases). There are 15 residues in the CDR3. V gave up 4 bases and J gave up 4 bases, with 15 bases separating them. Germline-derived CDR1 and CDR2 are SGHKS and YYEKEE (reference sequence). The CDR3: CASSGTGTNNQPQHF. CDR3 in DNA: TGTGCCAGCAGCGGAACCGGGACAAATAATCAGCCCCAGCATTTT.

The rearrangement joins TRBV19 to TRBJ2-7; weak D call: TRBD1 (5 bases). This CDR3 has 14 amino acids. Germline CDR1 and CDR2: LNHDA and SQIVND (reference sequence). V shed 4 bases and J shed 2 bases, with 12 bases lying between them. CDR3 in amino acids: CASSKGRQTYEQYF. CDR3 nucleotides: TGTGCCAGTAGTAAAGGTCGACAGACCTACGAGCAGTACTTC.

The V call is TRBV6-6, the J call TRBJ2-3; the D is unclear. Germline V lookup: CDR1 MNHNY, CDR2 SVGAGI (reference sequence). The CDR3 consists of 12 residues. V was pared by 2 bases and J by 2 bases, with 2 bases between. The CDR3 coding sequence is TGTGCCAGCAGTTACACCACAGATACGCAGTATTTT. Amino acid sequence: CASSYTTDTQYF.

The chain is built from TRBV15 and TRBJ1-4; 7 bases are shared with TRBD1. Germline CDR1 LNHNV, CDR2 YYDKDF (reference sequence). The V and J ends lost 0 bases and 8 bases, in that order; junction bases with no gene match: 6. CDR3 length: 15 amino acids. This chain's CDR3 is CATSRDGRTGEKLFF. The CDR3 DNA is TGTGCCACCAGCAGAGATGGTCGGACAGGAGAAAAACTGTTTTTT.

The chain carries TRBV9 and TRBJ2-2; 8 positions agree with TRBD1. The ends lost 0 bases at V and 2 bases at J; junction bases unmatched: 3. The CDR3 is 16 amino acids. The V gene's germline CDR1 is SGDLS and CDR2 YYNGEE. In DNA, the CDR3 is TGTGCCAGCAGCGTAGGCCCAGGGGGCAACACCGGGGAGCTGTTTTTT. This sequence encodes CASSVGPGGNTGELFF.

The V gene is TRBV6-5, the J gene TRBJ2-5; 7 nucleotides agree with TRBD1. The CDR3 is 16 residues long. The germline V gene has CDR1 MNHEY and CDR2 SVGAGI. J gave up 5 bases and V 0 bases, and 9 bases lay outside the gene matches. The CDR3: CASSYSPDRFGETQYF. CDR3 bases: TGTGCCAGCAGTTACTCTCCGGACAGGTTCGGGGAGACCCAGTACTTC.

The chain combines TRBV24-1 with TRBJ2-3, with D tentatively TRBD1 (7 bases). Germline values: CDR1 KGHDR, CDR2 SFDVKD. The CDR3 is 13 amino acids. V lost 4 bases and J lost 9, with 13 bases in between. The CDR3 region has the DNA TGTGCCACCAGTGACTTGACAGGGAGGACGCAGTATTTT. Translated: CATSDLTGRTQYF.

The chain carries TRBV28 and TRBJ2-3; TRBD2 matches 8 bases. V was pared by 7 bases and J by 1 base, with 16 bases of the junction left unmatched. Germline V gene data show CDR1 as MDHEN and CDR2 as SYDVKM. The CDR3 is 18 amino acids. CDR3 sequence reads: CASTGGTRVLTRTDTQYF. In DNA, the CDR3 is TGTGCCAGCACTGGCGGGACTAGGGTCCTGACGCGCACAGATACGCAGTATTTT.

V usage is TRBV10-3 and J usage is TRBJ2-7; TRBD1 might be the D (5 bases). Trimming took 3 bases from V and 0 from J, leaving 6 bases between them. The CDR3 is 13 residues long. Germline CDR1 and CDR2: ENHRY and SYGVKD. CDR3 region: CAISEGASYEQYF. The CDR3 bases are TGTGCCATCAGTGAAGGGGCCTCCTACGAGCAGTACTTC.

The gene calls are TRBV11-3 and TRBJ1-1; no reliable D call. Germline V gives CDR1 SGHNT, CDR2 YENEEA. V lost 5 bases to trimming and J lost 4 bases, with 11 bases between them. The CDR3 length is 13 residues. In DNA form, the CDR3 reads TGTGCCAGCAGCCCCCACAAGGGCACTGAAGCTTTCTTT. Its translation is CASSPHKGTEAFF. Full variable domain (missing parts from reference TRBV11-3 and TRBJ1-1): EAGVVQSPRYKIIEKKQPVAFWCNPISGHNTLYWYLQNLGQGPELLIRYENEEAVDDSQLPKDRFSAERLKGVDSTLKIQPAELGDSAVYLCASSPHKGTEAFFGQGTRLTVV.